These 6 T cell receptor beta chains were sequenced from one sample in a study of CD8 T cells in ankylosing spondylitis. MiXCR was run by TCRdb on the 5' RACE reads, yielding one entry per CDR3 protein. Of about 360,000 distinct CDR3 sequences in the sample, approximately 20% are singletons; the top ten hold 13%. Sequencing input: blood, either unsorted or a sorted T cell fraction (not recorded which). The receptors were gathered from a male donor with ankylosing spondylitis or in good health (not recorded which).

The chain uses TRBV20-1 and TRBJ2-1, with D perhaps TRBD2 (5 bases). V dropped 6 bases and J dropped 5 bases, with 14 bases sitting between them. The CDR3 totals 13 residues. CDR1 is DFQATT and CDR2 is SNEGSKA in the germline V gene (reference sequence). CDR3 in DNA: TGCAGTGCGCGGGCCTGGGGAAACAATGAGCAGTTCTTC. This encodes CSARAWGNNEQFF.

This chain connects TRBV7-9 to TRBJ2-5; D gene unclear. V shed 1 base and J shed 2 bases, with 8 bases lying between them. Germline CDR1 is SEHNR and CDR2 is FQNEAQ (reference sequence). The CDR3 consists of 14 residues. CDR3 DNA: TGTGCCAGCAGCTTAGTTTCCCTACAAGAGACCCAGTACTTC. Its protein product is CASSLVSLQETQYF.

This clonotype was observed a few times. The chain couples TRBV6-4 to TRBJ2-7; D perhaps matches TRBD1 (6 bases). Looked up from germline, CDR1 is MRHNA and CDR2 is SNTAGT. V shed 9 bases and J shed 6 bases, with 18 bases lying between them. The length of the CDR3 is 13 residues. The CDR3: CASMWTASSEQYF. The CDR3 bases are TGTGCCAGTATGTGGACAGCGTCCAGCGAGCAGTACTTC.

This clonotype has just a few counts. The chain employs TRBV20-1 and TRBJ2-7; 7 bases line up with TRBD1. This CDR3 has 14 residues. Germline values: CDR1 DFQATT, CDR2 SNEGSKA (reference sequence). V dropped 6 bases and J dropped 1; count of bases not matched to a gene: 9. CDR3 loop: CSANQDRTSYEQYF. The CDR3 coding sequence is TGCAGTGCCAATCAGGACAGGACTTCCTACGAGCAGTACTTC.

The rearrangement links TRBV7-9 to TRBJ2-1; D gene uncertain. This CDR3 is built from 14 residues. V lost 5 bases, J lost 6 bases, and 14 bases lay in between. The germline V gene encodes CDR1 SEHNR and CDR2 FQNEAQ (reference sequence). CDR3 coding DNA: TGTGCCAGCAGCAAGTATCACGCTGCCAATGAGCAGTTCTTC. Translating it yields CASSKYHAANEQFF.

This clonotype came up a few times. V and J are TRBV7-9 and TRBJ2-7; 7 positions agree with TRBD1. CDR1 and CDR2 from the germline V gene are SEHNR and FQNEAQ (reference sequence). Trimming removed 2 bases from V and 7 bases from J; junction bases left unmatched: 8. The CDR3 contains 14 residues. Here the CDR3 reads CASSLTGDLGEQYF. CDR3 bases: TGTGCCAGCAGCTTAACAGGGGACCTGGGGGAGCAGTACTTC.